Following are 30 T cell receptor beta chains from one sample sequenced in a study of radiotherapy plus CTLA-4 blockade in lung cancer. Here immunoSEQ multiplex PCR was the method, and the copy in TCRdb shows in-frame clones only, minus some. The repertoire holds 65,000 to 100,000 clones, with roughly four fifths as singletons. The sample was peripheral blood, taken from a patient treated with radiotherapy plus ipilimumab. These receptor sequences come from a human donor with non-small cell lung cancer who had stable disease on radiotherapy plus ipilimumab.

This rearrangement joins TRBV1 to TRBJ2-1; the D call of TRBD2 is as the table states it, not checked on the DNA. TRBV1 is labeled a pseudogene. This CDR3 is built from 19 residues. In DNA form, the CDR3 reads TGCACCAGCAGCCAAGATTCCCCCTCCAGCGGGAGTTCCTACAATGAGCAGTTCTTC. This translates into CTSSQDSPSSGSSYNEQFF.

The CDR3 DNA reads as TGTGCCAGCAGAAGGAACGAGCAGTACTTC. Its protein is CASRRNEQYF. The chain employs TRBV28 and TRBJ2-7; D remains ambiguous. The germline V gene encodes CDR1 MDHEN and CDR2 SYDVKM. V gave up 6 bases and J gave up 5 bases, with 5 bases separating them. The CDR3 length is 10 residues.

The chain uses TRBV28 and TRBJ2-3; 8 nucleotides match TRBD2. The CDR3 loop spans 15 amino acids. The V and J ends lost 6 bases and 0 bases, in that order; junction bases with no gene match: 5. Germline CDR1 and CDR2: MDHEN and SYDVKM. CDR3 loop: CASRGLAVSTDTQYF. CDR3 DNA: TGTGCCAGCAGAGGACTAGCAGTAAGCACAGATACGCAGTATTTT.

The V gene is TRBV6-6, the J gene TRBJ2-1; D is ambiguous. Trimming pared 7 bases from V and 3 bases from J, leaving 4 bases between. This CDR3 contains 11 residues. Looked up from germline, CDR1 is MNHNY and CDR2 is SVGAGI (reference sequence). CDR3 amino acids: CASTDYNEQFF. The CDR3 DNA reads TGTGCCAGCACGGACTACAATGAGCAGTTCTTC.

The rearrangement joins TRBV19 to TRBJ2-7; 10 nucleotides match TRBD2. The CDR3 is made up of 16 amino acids. Germline V gene sequence: CDR1 LNHDA, CDR2 SQIVND (reference sequence). V shed 1 base, J shed 5 bases, and the junction held 8 bases outside the gene matches. CDR3 protein: CASSIGRTSGVNEQYF. CDR3 nucleotide sequence: TGTGCCAGTAGTATAGGGAGGACTAGCGGTGTAAACGAGCAGTACTTC. Looking up the rest from reference TRBV19 and TRBJ2-7 gives the full variable domain: DGGITQSPKYLFRKEGQNVTLSCEQNLNHDAMYWYRQDPGQGLRLIYYSQIVNDFQKGDIAEGYSVSREKKESFPLTVTSAQKNPTAFYLCASSIGRTSGVNEQYFGPGTRLTVT.

This clone has only a few counts. The gene calls are TRBV6-5 and TRBJ2-5; D is ambiguous. Trimming shortened V by 2 bases and J by 5 bases, and 3 bases separated the two germline ends. Germline loops: CDR1 MNHEY, CDR2 SVGAGI. This CDR3 comprises 11 residues. CDR3 amino acids: CASSYGETQYF. The CDR3 DNA is TGTGCCAGCAGTTACGGTGAGACCCAGTACTTC.

The chain combines TRBV7-8 with TRBJ2-2, with D hard to call. Germline V gene lookup returns CDR1 SGHVS and CDR2 FQNEAQ. V lost 1 base to trimming and J lost 5 bases, with 14 bases between them. CDR3 length equals 16 residues. The CDR3: CASSLVGTVPTGELFF. The CDR3, as DNA: TGTGCCAGCAGCTTAGTAGGCACCGTTCCGACCGGGGAGCTGTTTTTT.

V is TRBV11-2 and J is TRBJ1-4; TRBD1 is a possible D gene (5 bases). Germline V gene sequence: CDR1 SGHAT, CDR2 FQNNGV. The ends were cut back, 5 bases at V and 4 bases at J, with 20 bases in the middle. CDR3 length: 17 residues. For the CDR3, the DNA is TGTGCCAGCAGCGGCCAGGCGGTTGGGACGGGTAATGAAAAACTGTTTTTT. This codes for CASSGQAVGTGNEKLFF. The variable domain in full, with the rest retrieved from reference TRBV11-2 and TRBJ1-4, is EAGVAQSPRYKIIEKRQSVAFWCNPISGHATLYWYQQILGQGPKLLIQFQNNGVVDDSQLPKDRFSAERLKGVDSTLKIQPAKLEDSAVYLCASSGQAVGTGNEKLFFGSGTQLSVL.

In nucleotides, the CDR3 is TGTGCCAGCAGCTTAAGGACAGCCAATTCACCCCTCCACTTT. As protein: CASSLRTANSPLHF. This chain joins TRBV11-1 and TRBJ1-6, with a possible D match to TRBD1 (6 bases). CDR3 length equals 14 residues. The V gene lost 2 bases and the J gene lost 7 bases, with 9 bases spanning the gap. The germline V gene has CDR1 SGHAT and CDR2 FQDESV (reference sequence).

V usage is TRBV9 and J usage is TRBJ1-4, with D possibly TRBD1 on 6 matching bases. CDR1 and CDR2 from the germline V gene are SGDLS and YYNGEE. This CDR3 is built from 14 residues. Trimming removed 4 bases from V and 3 bases from J, with 10 bases in between. CDR3 amino acids: CASSSQGANEKLFF. The CDR3 nucleotides are TGTGCCAGCAGCTCACAGGGTGCTAATGAAAAACTGTTTTTT.

The rearrangement uses TRBV7-6 and TRBJ2-5; TRBD2 is a possible D gene (5 bases). This CDR3 is built from 18 residues. Germline V CDR1 and CDR2: SGHVS, FNYEAQ. V lost 0 bases to trimming and J lost 2 bases, with 19 bases between them. The CDR3 here is CASSLANVPTDSQETQYF. CDR3 in DNA: TGTGCCAGCAGCTTAGCTAACGTTCCTACGGACTCGCAAGAGACCCAGTACTTC.

The chain is built from TRBV27 and TRBJ1-2, with no clear D. This CDR3 has 14 residues. Trimming removed 1 base from V and 4 bases from J, with 10 bases in between. CDR1 and CDR2 (germline): MNHEY, SMNVEV (reference sequence). Written as DNA, the CDR3 is TGTGCCAGCAGTTTATTTGGGCGGGGCTATGGCTACACCTTC. It is translated as CASSLFGRGYGYTF.

Here the CDR3 DNA reads TGCGCCAGCAGCTGGGACAGAAGAGAGGGAGATACGCAGTATTTT. Amino acids: CASSWDRREGDTQYF. The chain recombines TRBV10-1 with TRBJ2-3; 7 bases fit TRBD1. This CDR3 contains 15 residues. Trimming cost V 6 bases and J 5 bases; bases outside gene matches: 11. In germline, CDR1 is WNHNN, CDR2 SYGVQD (reference sequence).

The V gene is TRBV30, the J gene TRBJ2-3, with D unclear. Germline-derived CDR1 and CDR2 are GTSNPN and SVGIG (reference sequence). V was clipped by 0 bases and J by 1 base, with 8 bases between them. This CDR3 has 14 residues. In DNA form, the CDR3 reads TGTGCCTGGAGTGTACGTGGGGGCACAGATACGCAGTATTTT. Amino acids: CAWSVRGGTDTQYF.

With respect to this clone: One end of the junction varies from germline; a read error may be responsible. The chain recombines TRBV7-3 with TRBJ2-3, with D maybe TRBD2 (5 bases). The germline V gene has CDR1 SGHTA and CDR2 FQGTGA. The CDR3 spans 14 residues. The chain's CDR3 is CTSSLRLTTDTQYF. CDR3 DNA sequence: TGTACCAGCAGCTTAAGACTGACTACGGATACGCAGTATTTT.

This clone has just one count. The J gene is TRBJ1-6, the V gene TRBV2; D is ambiguous. Trimming removed 4 bases from V and 6 bases from J, with 16 bases in between. The germline V gene encodes CDR1 SNHLY and CDR2 FYNNEI. This CDR3 is 16 amino acids long. The CDR3 DNA sequence: TGTGCCAGCAGTGTCCTACTCCAGACCACTAATTCACCCCTCCACTTT. Translation gives CASSVLLQTTNSPLHF.

This chain links TRBV10-3 with TRBJ2-4; D remains unclear. V was shortened by 0 bases and J by 3 bases, with 9 bases between the two germline ends. The length of the CDR3 is 15 residues. CDR1 is ENHRY, CDR2 SYGVKD, per germline. The CDR3 is CAISESGLVKNIQYF. CDR3 DNA sequence: TGTGCCATCAGTGAGTCAGGGTTGGTCAAAAACATTCAGTACTTC.

The chain uses TRBV19 and TRBJ2-3; the match to TRBD2 covers 7 bases. V dropped 7 bases and J dropped 0; count of bases not matched to a gene: 4. This CDR3 is built from 14 residues. Germline V gene sequence: CDR1 LNHDA, CDR2 SQIVND (reference sequence). CDR3 residues: CASKPSGSTDTQYF. The CDR3 DNA follows: TGTGCCAGTAAGCCTAGCGGAAGCACAGATACGCAGTATTTT.

The rearrangement joins TRBV27 to TRBJ2-7; TRBD2 agrees at 7 bases. Unmatched junction bases numbered 10, after V lost 3 bases and J lost 8 bases. The CDR3 length is 14 residues. Germline CDR1 is MNHEY and CDR2 is SMNVEV (reference sequence). The CDR3 is CASSFEREEDKQYF. Here the CDR3 DNA reads TGTGCCAGCAGTTTCGAACGGGAGGAGGACAAGCAGTACTTC.

This clone has just one count. This chain connects TRBV4-2 to TRBJ2-2; D call uncertain. The CDR3 loop spans 18 amino acids. In germline, CDR1 is LGHNA, CDR2 YNFKEQ. The V end lost 0 bases, the J end lost 0 bases, and 14 bases lay between the germline ends. The CDR3 reads CASSQDRSSIPNTGELFF. The CDR3, as DNA: TGTGCCAGCAGCCAAGATCGTTCGTCTATACCGAACACCGGGGAGCTGTTTTTT.

V usage is TRBV9 and J usage is TRBJ2-2; TRBD2 aligns across 8 bases. Germline V gives CDR1 SGDLS, CDR2 YYNGEE. The junction had 1 base not matched to a gene; V was cut back by 0 bases and J by 3 bases. CDR3 length: 15 residues. This chain's CDR3 is CASSVGAGDTGELFF. The CDR3 DNA reads TGTGCCAGCAGCGTAGGAGCGGGGGACACCGGGGAGCTGTTTTTT.

This sequence joins TRBV27 and TRBJ2-7; TRBD2 aligns across 9 bases. The germline CDR1 and CDR2 sequences are MNHEY and SMNVEV (reference sequence). The CDR3 has 14 amino acids. After removal of 2 bases from V and 6 bases from J, the junction contained 5 bases not matched to a gene. This CDR3 is CASSLLAGKGEQYF. The CDR3 DNA reads as TGTGCCAGCAGTTTACTAGCGGGGAAGGGCGAGCAGTACTTC.

Note on this clone: The sample carries other DNA sequences with the same CDR3. The CDR3 nucleotides read TGTGCCAGCAGCCCTAGCGGGGGGAGCTCCTACAATGAGCAGTTCTTC. It is translated as CASSPSGGSSYNEQFF. The rearrangement uses TRBV27 and TRBJ2-1, with TRBD2 identical over 11 bases. CDR1 and CDR2 from the germline V gene are MNHEY and SMNVEV (reference sequence). The CDR3 consists of 16 residues. The junction had 4 bases not matched to a gene; V was cut back by 6 bases and J by 0 bases.

The chain has TRBV9 and TRBJ2-3; possible D gene TRBD1, 6 bases. V shed 1 base and J shed 4 bases, with 7 bases lying between them. Germline loops: CDR1 SGDLS, CDR2 YYNGEE. The CDR3 has 13 residues. Here the CDR3 reads CASSVSGADTQYF. The CDR3 DNA reads TGTGCCAGCAGCGTATCAGGGGCAGATACGCAGTATTTT.

The chain has TRBV7-6 and TRBJ2-3; 8 nucleotides match TRBD2. V dropped 1 base and J dropped 0; count of bases not matched to a gene: 3. The CDR3 spans 16 residues. Germline loops: CDR1 SGHVS, CDR2 FNYEAQ. The CDR3 loop reads CASSLGAGASTDTQYF. The CDR3 nucleotides read TGTGCCAGCAGCTTAGGAGCGGGGGCTAGCACAGATACGCAGTATTTT. Full variable domain (outside the CDR3, taken from reference TRBV7-6 and TRBJ2-3): GAGVSQSPRYKVTKRGQDVALRCDPISGHVSLYWYRQALGQGPEFLTYFNYEAQQDKSGLPNDRFSAERPEGSISTLTIQRTEQRDSAMYRCASSLGAGASTDTQYFGPGTRLTVL.

This chain uses TRBV15 with TRBJ1-5, with no clear D. Germline V gene lookup returns CDR1 LNHNV and CDR2 YYDKDF (reference sequence). The CDR3 totals 15 residues. Between the trimmed V and J ends, which lost 2 bases and 3 bases, there was a span of 11 bases. The DNA for the CDR3 is TGTGCCACCAGCAGATCTATTTCCCCCAATCAGCCCCAGCATTTT. Its protein product is CATSRSISPNQPQHF.

The chain couples TRBV5-1 to TRBJ1-1, with a weak D call TRBD1 (6 bases). The CDR3 spans 14 residues. Trimming cost V 4 bases and J 1 base, with 11 bases left between them. Looked up from germline, CDR1 is SGHRS and CDR2 is YFSETQ. The CDR3 reads CASSTPGQNTEAFF. Here the CDR3 DNA reads TGCGCCAGCAGCACTCCGGGACAGAACACTGAAGCTTTCTTT.

The chain has TRBV28 and TRBJ2-5; D may match TRBD1 or TRBD2 (5 bases each). V was trimmed by 1 base and J by 5 bases, leaving 11 bases between them. Germline CDR1 MDHEN, CDR2 SYDVKM. The CDR3 runs to 14 residues. DNA for the CDR3: TGTGCCAGCAGTTTATTGGGACCCCTGGAGACCCAGTACTTC. Protein sequence: CASSLLGPLETQYF. Based on the CDR3 plus reference TRBV28 and TRBJ2-5, the full variable domain is DVKVTQSSRYLVKRTGEKVFLECVQDMDHENMFWYRQDPGLGLRLIYFSYDVKMKEKGDIPEGYSVSREKKERFSLILESASTNQTSMYLCASSLLGPLETQYFGPGTRLLVL.

V usage is TRBV5-4 and J usage is TRBJ2-5, with D tentatively TRBD2 (7 bases). This CDR3 is 14 amino acids long. Germline V CDR1 and CDR2: SGHNT, YYREEE (reference sequence). Trimming shortened V by 0 bases and J by 5 bases, and 11 bases separated the two germline ends. The CDR3 DNA follows: TGTGCCAGCAGCTTGGAGGGGGGGTACGAGACCCAGTACTTC. This sequence encodes CASSLEGGYETQYF.

The chain links TRBV19 to TRBJ1-5; no reliable D call. Germline V gene data show CDR1 as LNHDA and CDR2 as SQIVND (reference sequence). The V end was cut by 2 bases, the J end by 0 bases, with 11 bases between. CDR3 length equals 16 residues. CDR3: CASSISRADSNQPQHF. CDR3 DNA sequence: TGTGCCAGTAGTATATCCCGGGCGGATAGCAATCAGCCCCAGCATTTT.